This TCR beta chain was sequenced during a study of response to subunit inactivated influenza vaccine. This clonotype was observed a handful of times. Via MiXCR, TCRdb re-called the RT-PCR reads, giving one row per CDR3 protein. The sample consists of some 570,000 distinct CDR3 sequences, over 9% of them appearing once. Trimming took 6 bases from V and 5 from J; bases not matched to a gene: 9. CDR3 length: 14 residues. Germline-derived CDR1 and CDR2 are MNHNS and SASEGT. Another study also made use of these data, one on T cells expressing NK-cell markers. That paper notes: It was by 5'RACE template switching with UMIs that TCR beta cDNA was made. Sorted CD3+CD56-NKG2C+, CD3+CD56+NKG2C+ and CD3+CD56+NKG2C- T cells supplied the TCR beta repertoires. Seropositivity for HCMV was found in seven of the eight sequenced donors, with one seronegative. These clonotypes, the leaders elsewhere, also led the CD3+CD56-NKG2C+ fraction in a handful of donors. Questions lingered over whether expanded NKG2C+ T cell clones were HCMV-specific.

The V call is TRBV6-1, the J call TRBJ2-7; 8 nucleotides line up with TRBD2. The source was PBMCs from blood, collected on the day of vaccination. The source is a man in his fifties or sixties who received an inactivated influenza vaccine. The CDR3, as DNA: TGTGCCAGCAGGGGTACCGGGACTAGGGACGAGCAGTACTTC. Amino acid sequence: CASRGTGTRDEQYF.